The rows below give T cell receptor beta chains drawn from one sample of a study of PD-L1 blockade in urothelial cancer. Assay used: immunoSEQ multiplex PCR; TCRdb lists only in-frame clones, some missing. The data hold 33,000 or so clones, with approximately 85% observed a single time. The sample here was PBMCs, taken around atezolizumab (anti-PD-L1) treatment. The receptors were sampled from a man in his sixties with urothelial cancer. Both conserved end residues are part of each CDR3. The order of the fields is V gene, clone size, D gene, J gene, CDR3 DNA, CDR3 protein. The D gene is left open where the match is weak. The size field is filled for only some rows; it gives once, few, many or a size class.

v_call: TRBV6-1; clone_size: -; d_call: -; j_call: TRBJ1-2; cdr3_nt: TGTGCCAGCAGGGAACAGGGTAGTGGCTACACCTTC; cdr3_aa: CASREQGSGYTF
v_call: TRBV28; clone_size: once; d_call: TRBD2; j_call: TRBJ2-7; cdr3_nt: TGTGCCAGCAGTTCCCCCCAGGGACTAGCGGGGGGCGCCGTCCTCGGCGAGCAGTACTTC; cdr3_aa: CASSSPQGLAGGAVLGEQYF
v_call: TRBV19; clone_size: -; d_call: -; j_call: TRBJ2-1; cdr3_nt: TGTGCCAGTAGTTCCCGGGGGGCATACAATGAGCAGTTCTTC; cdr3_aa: CASSSRGAYNEQFF
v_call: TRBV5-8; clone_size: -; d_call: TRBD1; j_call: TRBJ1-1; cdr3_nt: TGTGCCAGCAGCTCGGGACAGGGAGAAATGGCTGAAGCTTTCTTT; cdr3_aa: CASSSGQGEMAEAFF
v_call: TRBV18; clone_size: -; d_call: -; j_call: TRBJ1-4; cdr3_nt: TGTGCCAGCTCACTTCTCGACAGCGAAAAACTGTTTTTT; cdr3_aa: CASSLLDSEKLFF
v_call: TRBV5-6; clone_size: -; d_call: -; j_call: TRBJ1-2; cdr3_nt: TGTGCCAGCAACAGTTGGCAGGGGTACTATGGCTACACCTTC; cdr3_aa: CASNSWQGYYGYTF
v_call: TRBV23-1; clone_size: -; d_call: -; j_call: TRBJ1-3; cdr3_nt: TGCGCCAGCAGTCAACGCCCGCGGGGGCACACCGTCCCTGGAAACACCATATATTTT; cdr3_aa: CASSQRPRGHTVPGNTIYF
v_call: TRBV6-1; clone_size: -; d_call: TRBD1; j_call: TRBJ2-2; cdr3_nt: TGTGCCAGCAGCCAAACAGGGGTAAACACCGGGGAGCTGTTTTTT; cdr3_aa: CASSQTGVNTGELFF
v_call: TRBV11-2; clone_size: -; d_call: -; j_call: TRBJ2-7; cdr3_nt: TGTGCCAGCAGTAGACAGGGAGGCGAGCAGTACTTC; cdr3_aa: CASSRQGGEQYF
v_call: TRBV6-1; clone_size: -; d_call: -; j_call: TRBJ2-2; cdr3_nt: TGTGCCAGCAGTGCAGGGTTGATCGGGGAGCTGTTTTTT; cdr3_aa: CASSAGLIGELFF
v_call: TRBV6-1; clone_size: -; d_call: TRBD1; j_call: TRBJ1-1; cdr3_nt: TGTGCCAGCCCCCCGACAGGGAGGAACACTGAAGCTTTCTTT; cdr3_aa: CASPPTGRNTEAFF
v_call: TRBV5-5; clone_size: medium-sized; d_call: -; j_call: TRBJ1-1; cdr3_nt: TGTGCCAGCAGCTTGCCCGGGGGAGCTTTCTTT; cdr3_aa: CASSLPGGAFF
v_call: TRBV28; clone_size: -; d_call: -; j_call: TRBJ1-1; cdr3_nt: TGTGCCGGCTCGACCATAGGATCGGGAAAGATGAACACTGAAGCTTTCTTT; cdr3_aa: CAGSTIGSGKMNTEAFF
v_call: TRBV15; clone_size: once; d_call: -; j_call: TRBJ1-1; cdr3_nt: TGTGCCACCAGCAGAGTGACAGTTGAAGCTTTCTTT; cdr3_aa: CATSRVTVEAFF
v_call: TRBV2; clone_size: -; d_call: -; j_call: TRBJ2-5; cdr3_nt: TGTGCCAGCAGTGTGCTGGTGAGAGGGGAGACCCAGTACTTC; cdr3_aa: CASSVLVRGETQYF
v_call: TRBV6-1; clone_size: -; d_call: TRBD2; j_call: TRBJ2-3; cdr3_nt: TGTGCCAGCAGTGAATGGCCTAGCGGGGAACGGCCCCGGGTCACAGATACGCAGTATTTT; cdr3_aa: CASSEWPSGERPRVTDTQYF
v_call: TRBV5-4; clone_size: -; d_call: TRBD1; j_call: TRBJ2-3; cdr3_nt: TGTGCCAGCAGCTTGGGACAGGGGGTTGGAGATACGCAGTATTTT; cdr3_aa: CASSLGQGVGDTQYF
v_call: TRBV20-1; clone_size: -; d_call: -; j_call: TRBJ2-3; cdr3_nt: TGCAGTGCTAGAGACGGGGATACGCAGTATTTT; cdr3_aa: CSARDGDTQYF
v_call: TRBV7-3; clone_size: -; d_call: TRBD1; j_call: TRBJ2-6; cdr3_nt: TGTGCCAGCAGTACTGGGACAGGGGGCACTGGGGCCAACGTCCTGACTTTC; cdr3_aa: CASSTGTGGTGANVLTF
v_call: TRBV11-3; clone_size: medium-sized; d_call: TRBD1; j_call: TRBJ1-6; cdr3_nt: TGTGCCAGCAGCTTAACCTCCAGGGGGTCACCCCTCCACTTT; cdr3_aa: CASSLTSRGSPLHF
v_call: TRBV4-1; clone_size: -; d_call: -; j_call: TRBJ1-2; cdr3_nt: TGCGCCAGCAGCCAAGTTGATGGGCGGGACTATGGCTACACCTTC; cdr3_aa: CASSQVDGRDYGYTF
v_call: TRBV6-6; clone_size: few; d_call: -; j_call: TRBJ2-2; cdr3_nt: TGTGCCAGCATACGATCGGACACCGGGGAGCTGTTTTTT; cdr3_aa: CASIRSDTGELFF
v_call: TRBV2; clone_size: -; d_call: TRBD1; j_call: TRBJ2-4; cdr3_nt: TGTGCCAGCATTCAGGGGGCTAATACCAAAAACATTCAGTACTTC; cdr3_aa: CASIQGANTKNIQYF
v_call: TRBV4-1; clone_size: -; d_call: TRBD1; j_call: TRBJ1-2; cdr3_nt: TGCGCCAGCAGCCAAGTTCTCAGGGGGCGTTACTATGGCTACACCTTC; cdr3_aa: CASSQVLRGRYYGYTF
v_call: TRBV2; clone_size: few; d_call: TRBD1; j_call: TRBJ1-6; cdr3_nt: TGTGCCAGCAGACAGGGGATAGGATCACCCCTCCACTTT; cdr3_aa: CASRQGIGSPLHF
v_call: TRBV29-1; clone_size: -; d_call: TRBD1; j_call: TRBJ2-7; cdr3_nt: TGCAGCGCCACGCGCCGGGACAGGGGCTCTTACGAGCAGTACTTC; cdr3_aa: CSATRRDRGSYEQYF
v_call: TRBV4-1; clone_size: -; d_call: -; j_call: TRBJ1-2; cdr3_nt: TGCGCCAGCAGCCAGTCCACCCTAGTAGGGGGATATGGCTACACCTTC; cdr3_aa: CASSQSTLVGGYGYTF
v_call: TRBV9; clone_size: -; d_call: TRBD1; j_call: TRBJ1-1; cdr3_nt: TGTGCCAGCAGCGTATCAGGGGGCGAGAGCACTGAAGCTTTCTTT; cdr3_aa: CASSVSGGESTEAFF
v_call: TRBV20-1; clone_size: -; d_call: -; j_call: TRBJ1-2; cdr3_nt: TGCAGTGCACAGGAGAACTATGGCTACACCTTC; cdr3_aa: CSAQENYGYTF
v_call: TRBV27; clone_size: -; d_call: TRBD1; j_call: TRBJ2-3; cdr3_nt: TGTGCCAGCAGTTTTCGGACAGGGCAGGGAGATACGCAGTATTTT; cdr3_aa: CASSFRTGQGDTQYF
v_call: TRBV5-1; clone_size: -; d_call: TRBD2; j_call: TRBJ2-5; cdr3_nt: TGCGCCAGCAGCTTGGAGGGATACGGCGGGAGGGAGACCCAGTACTTC; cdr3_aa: CASSLEGYGGRETQYF
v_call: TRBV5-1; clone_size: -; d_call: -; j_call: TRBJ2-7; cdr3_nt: TGCGCCAGCAGCACGTATAGCGGATCCTACGAGCAGTACTTC; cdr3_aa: CASSTYSGSYEQYF
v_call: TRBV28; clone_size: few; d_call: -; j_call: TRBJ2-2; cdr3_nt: TGTGCCAGCACCCCCTCCGGGGGACCCAAGGCCGGGGAGCTGTTTTTT; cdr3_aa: CASTPSGGPKAGELFF
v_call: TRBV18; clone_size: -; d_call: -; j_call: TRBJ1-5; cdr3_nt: TGTGCCAGCTCTCCCTTCGGACAGTCCAATCAGCCCCAGCATTTT; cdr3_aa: CASSPFGQSNQPQHF
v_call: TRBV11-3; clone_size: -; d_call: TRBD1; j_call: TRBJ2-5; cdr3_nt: TGTGCCAGCAGCACCCGGGACAGCGAGCAAGAGACCCAGTACTTC; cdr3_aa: CASSTRDSEQETQYF
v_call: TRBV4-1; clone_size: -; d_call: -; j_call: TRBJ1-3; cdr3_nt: TGCGCCAGCAGCCAAGGTGGAGGGAGCCTCTCTGGAAACACCATATATTTT; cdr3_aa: CASSQGGGSLSGNTIYF
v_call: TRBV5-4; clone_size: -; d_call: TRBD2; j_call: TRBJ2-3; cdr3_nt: TGTGCCAGCATTCTTCGGGGGGGGAACACAGATACGCAGTATTTT; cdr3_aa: CASILRGGNTDTQYF